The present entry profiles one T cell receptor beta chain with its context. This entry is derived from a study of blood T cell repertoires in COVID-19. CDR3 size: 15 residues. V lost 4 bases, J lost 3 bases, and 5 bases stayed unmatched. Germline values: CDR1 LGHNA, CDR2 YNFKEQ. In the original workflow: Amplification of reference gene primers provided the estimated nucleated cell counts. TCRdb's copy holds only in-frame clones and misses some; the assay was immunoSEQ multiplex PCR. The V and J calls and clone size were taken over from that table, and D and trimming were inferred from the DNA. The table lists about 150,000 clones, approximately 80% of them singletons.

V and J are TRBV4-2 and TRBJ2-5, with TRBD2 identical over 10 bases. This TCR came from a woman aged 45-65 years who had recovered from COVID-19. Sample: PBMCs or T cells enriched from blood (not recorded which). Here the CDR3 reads CASSLTSGAKETQYF. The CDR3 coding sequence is TGTGCCAGCAGCCTCACTAGCGGGGCTAAAGAGACCCAGTACTTC.